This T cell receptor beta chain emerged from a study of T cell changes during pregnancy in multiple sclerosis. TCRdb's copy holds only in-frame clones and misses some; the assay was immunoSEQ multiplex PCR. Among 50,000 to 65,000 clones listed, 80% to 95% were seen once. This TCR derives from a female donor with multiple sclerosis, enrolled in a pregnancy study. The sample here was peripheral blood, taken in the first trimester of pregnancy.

CDR3: CASRSTISSGWSGEQYF. The CDR3 DNA reads as TGCGCCAGCAGATCAACCATCTCCTCCGGGTGGTCTGGCGAGCAGTACTTC. V usage is TRBV4-3 and J usage is TRBJ2-7; no clear D gene. CDR1 is LGHNA and CDR2 is YSLEER in the germline V gene. The CDR3 runs to 17 residues. The V end lost 6 bases, the J end lost 6 bases, and 27 bases lay between the germline ends.